Below are 14 T cell receptor beta chains sequenced from a single sample in a study of OX40 agonist ivuxolimab in advanced cancers. Sequencing was performed with immunoSEQ multiplex PCR; in TCRdb, only in-frame clones are kept and a portion is missing. The sample includes 44,000 or so clones, 70% to 80% of them seen just once. The sample was CD4+ or CD8+ T cells sorted from blood, taken in a trial of the OX40 agonist ivuxolimab. These receptors came from an adult with an advanced solid tumor such as melanoma, head and neck, liver or kidney cancer.

This clone was recorded only once. The chain uses TRBV2 and TRBJ1-5, with unresolved D. This CDR3 has 15 residues. Germline V gene data show CDR1 as SNHLY and CDR2 as FYNNEI. Trimming left V 1 base short and J 3 bases short, with 10 bases between. The CDR3 DNA follows: TGTGCCAGCAGTGAAGGGTCAGGTACCAATCAGCCCCAGCATTTT. Protein: CASSEGSGTNQPQHF.

The chain is built from TRBV30 and TRBJ2-7; perhaps TRBD1 as D (5 bases). The CDR3 has 14 amino acids. V lost 2 bases and J 3 bases, leaving 14 bases between the germline ends. Looked up from germline, CDR1 is GTSNPN and CDR2 is SVGIG (reference sequence). The CDR3 is CAWSPPGMDYEQYF. Written as DNA, the CDR3 is TGTGCCTGGAGTCCCCCAGGGATGGACTACGAGCAGTACTTC.

This rearrangement joins TRBV6-5 to TRBJ1-5; unclear D gene. CDR3 length equals 15 residues. Germline V gene data show CDR1 as MNHEY and CDR2 as SVGAGI. V was pared by 2 bases and J by 0 bases, with 8 bases between. The CDR3 region has the DNA TGTGCCAGCAGTTACAGCAGTAATAGCAATCAGCCCCAGCATTTT. It is translated as CASSYSSNSNQPQHF.

The chain joins TRBV5-1 to TRBJ2-5; D call uncertain. V was trimmed by 1 base and J by 2 bases, leaving 12 bases between them. Germline-derived CDR1 and CDR2 are SGHRS and YFSETQ. The CDR3 extends over 15 amino acids. CDR3 protein: CASSLYLGEQETQYF. CDR3 sequence (DNA): TGCGCCAGCAGCTTGTACCTTGGGGAACAAGAGACCCAGTACTTC.

The CDR3, as DNA: TGTGCCAGCCGAACTCTCACAACAACTAATGAAAAACTGTTTTTT. Amino acids: CASRTLTTTNEKLFF. The chain is built from TRBV6-6 and TRBJ1-4; D is unresolved. The CDR3 totals 15 residues. CDR1 is MNHNY, CDR2 SVGAGI, per germline (reference sequence). Trimming cost V 8 bases and J 0 bases, with 13 bases left between them.

This clone occurred once. The chain employs TRBV6-4 and TRBJ2-3; D possibly uses TRBD1 or TRBD2 (6 bases each). Deletions cut 6 bases from V and 6 bases from J, with 19 bases between. Germline V CDR1 and CDR2: MRHNA, SNTAGT. CDR3 length: 15 amino acids. CDR3 sequence: CASSLRGTGPDTQYF. Here the CDR3 DNA reads TGTGCCAGCAGCCTGAGGGGGACTGGCCCCGATACGCAGTATTTT.

The chain combines TRBV18 with TRBJ1-5; D is ambiguous. The CDR3 covers 15 residues. Trimming removed 3 bases at V and 2 bases at J, with 11 bases between. The germline CDR1 and CDR2 sequences are KGHSH and LQKENI. The CDR3 region has the DNA TGTGCCAGCTCACCCTCCAAGGGTGGCAATCAGCCCCAGCATTTT. It specifies CASSPSKGGNQPQHF.

This clone was observed once. The chain recombines TRBV5-6 with TRBJ2-7; tentative D call: TRBD2 (6 bases). Deletions cut 4 bases from V and 2 bases from J, with 13 bases between. This CDR3 contains 14 residues. The germline gives CDR1 SGHDT, CDR2 YYEEEE. The CDR3 coding sequence is TGTGCCAGCAGCCGGCGGGACGGTACCTACGAGCAGTACTTC. It yields the protein CASSRRDGTYEQYF.

Notes on this clone: One end of the junction varies from germline; a read error may be responsible. The genes are TRBV7-7 and TRBJ1-1, with TRBD1 matching 7 bases. From germline, CDR1 is SSHAT and CDR2 FNYEAQ (reference sequence). This CDR3 spans 13 amino acids. CDR3 in DNA: TGTGCTAGCAGTCGGGACAGCAACACTGAAGCTTTCTTT. Its translation is CASSRDSNTEAFF.

This chain links TRBV18 with TRBJ2-1; TRBD2 matches at 13 bases. The J segment lost 7 bases and the V segment lost 5 bases, leaving 5 bases of the junction unmatched. In germline, CDR1 is KGHSH, CDR2 LQKENI. The CDR3 runs 15 residues. CDR3 loop: CASSAGTSGINEQFF. The DNA for the CDR3 is TGTGCCAGCTCAGCAGGGACTAGCGGGATAAATGAGCAGTTCTTC.

The J gene is TRBJ1-2, the V gene TRBV4-2, with a possible D match to TRBD1 (5 bases). V lost 4 bases to trimming and J lost 2 bases, with 11 bases between them. This CDR3 comprises 14 residues. Germline V lookup: CDR1 LGHNA, CDR2 YNFKEQ. CDR3 sequence reads: CASSPEGPNYGYTF. DNA of the CDR3: TGTGCCAGCAGCCCAGAGGGACCGAACTATGGCTACACCTTC.

The genes are TRBV28 and TRBJ1-1; D is perhaps TRBD1 (5 bases). CDR3 length equals 13 residues. CDR1 is MDHEN, CDR2 SYDVKM, per germline. V was shortened by 8 bases and J by 0 bases, with 10 bases between the two germline ends. The CDR3 nucleotides are TGTGCCAGCCTCGCAGGGATGAACACTGAAGCTTTCTTT. Translating it yields CASLAGMNTEAFF.

This chain joins TRBV9 and TRBJ2-2; D tentatively fits TRBD1 or TRBD2 (5 bases each). This CDR3 is 16 amino acids long. Between the trimmed V and J ends, which lost 0 bases and 4 bases, there was a span of 13 bases. In germline, CDR1 is SGDLS, CDR2 YYNGEE. This CDR3 is CASSVGVGRATGELFF. CDR3 nucleotide sequence: TGTGCCAGCAGCGTAGGAGTGGGACGGGCCACCGGGGAGCTGTTTTTT.

The V gene is TRBV4-3, the J gene TRBJ2-7; 11 nucleotides match TRBD2. The V and J ends lost 3 bases and 2 bases, in that order; junction bases with no gene match: 3. This CDR3 contains 15 residues. In germline, CDR1 is LGHNA, CDR2 YSLEER. The CDR3 is CASSQLAGGAYEQYF. The CDR3 DNA reads TGCGCCAGCAGCCAGCTAGCGGGGGGCGCCTACGAGCAGTACTTC.